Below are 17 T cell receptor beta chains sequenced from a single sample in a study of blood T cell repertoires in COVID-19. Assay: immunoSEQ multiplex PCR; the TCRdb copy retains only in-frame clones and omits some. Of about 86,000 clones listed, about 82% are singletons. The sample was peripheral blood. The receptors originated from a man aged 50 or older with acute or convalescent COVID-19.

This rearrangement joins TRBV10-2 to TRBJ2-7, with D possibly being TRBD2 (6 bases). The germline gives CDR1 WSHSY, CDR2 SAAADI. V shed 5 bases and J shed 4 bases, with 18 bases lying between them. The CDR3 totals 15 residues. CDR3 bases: TGCGCCAGCAGTCCGGGACTGCTCGTCGGGTACGAGCAGTACTTC. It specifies CASSPGLLVGYEQYF.

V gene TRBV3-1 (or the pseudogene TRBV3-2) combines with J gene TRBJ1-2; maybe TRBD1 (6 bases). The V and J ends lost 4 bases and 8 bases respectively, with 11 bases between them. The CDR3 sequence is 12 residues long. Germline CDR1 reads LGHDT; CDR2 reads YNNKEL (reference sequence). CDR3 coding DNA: TGTGCCAGCAGCCCAGGGGCCCGGGGCTACACCTTC. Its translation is CASSPGARGYTF.

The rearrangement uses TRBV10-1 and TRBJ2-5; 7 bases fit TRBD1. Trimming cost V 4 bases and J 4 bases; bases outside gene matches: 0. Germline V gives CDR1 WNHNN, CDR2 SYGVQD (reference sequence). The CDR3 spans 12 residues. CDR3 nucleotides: TGCGCCAGCAGTGGACAGGGAGAGACCCAGTACTTC. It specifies CASSGQGETQYF.

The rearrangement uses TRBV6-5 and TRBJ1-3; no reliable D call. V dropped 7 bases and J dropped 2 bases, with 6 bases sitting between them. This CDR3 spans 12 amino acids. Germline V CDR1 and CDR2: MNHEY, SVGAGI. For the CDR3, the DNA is TGTGCCAGCATTCTAACTGGAAACACCATATATTTT. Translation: CASILTGNTIYF.

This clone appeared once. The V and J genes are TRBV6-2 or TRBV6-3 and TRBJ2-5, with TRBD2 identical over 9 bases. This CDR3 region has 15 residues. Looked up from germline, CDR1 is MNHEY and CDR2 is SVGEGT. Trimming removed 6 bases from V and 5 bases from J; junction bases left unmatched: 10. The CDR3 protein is CASSPRREGGETQYF. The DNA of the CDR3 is TGTGCCAGCAGCCCCCGGCGGGAGGGGGGGGAGACCCAGTACTTC.

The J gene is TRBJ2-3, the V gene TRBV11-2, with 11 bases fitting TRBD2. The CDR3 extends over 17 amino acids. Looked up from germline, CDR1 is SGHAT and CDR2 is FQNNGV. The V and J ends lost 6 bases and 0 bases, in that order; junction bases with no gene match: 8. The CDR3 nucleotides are TGTGCCAGCAGTTGGATAGCGGGGGGGCTGAGCACAGATACGCAGTATTTT. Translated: CASSWIAGGLSTDTQYF.

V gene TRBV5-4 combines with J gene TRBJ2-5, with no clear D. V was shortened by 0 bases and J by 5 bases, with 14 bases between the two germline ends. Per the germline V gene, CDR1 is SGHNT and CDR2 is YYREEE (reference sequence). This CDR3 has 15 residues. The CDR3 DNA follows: TGTGCCAGCAGCTTGGCCGCCAATTTGGAGGAGACCCAGTACTTC. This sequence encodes CASSLAANLEETQYF.

CDR3 loop: CAWRMTQRAGGPITEQYF. DNA for the CDR3: TGTGCCTGGAGGATGACGCAGCGCGCGGGAGGGCCGATTACCGAGCAGTACTTC. The gene calls are TRBV30 and TRBJ2-7; TRBD2 matches 9 bases. V shed 3 bases and J 6 bases; nucleotides not matched to a gene: 21. The CDR3 is made up of 18 amino acids. Germline CDR1 is GTSNPN and CDR2 is SVGIG (reference sequence).

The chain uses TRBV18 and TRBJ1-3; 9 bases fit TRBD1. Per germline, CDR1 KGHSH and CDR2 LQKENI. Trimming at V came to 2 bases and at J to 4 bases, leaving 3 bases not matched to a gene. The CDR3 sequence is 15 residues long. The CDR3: CASSPSTGGGNTIYF. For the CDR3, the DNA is TGTGCCAGCTCACCATCGACAGGGGGAGGAAACACCATATATTTT.

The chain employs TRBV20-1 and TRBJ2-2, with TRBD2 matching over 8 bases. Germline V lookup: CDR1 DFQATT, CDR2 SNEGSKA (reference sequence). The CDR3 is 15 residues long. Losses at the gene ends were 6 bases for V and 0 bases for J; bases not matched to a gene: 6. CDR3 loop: CSASWRGANTGELFF. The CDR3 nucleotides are TGCAGTGCGAGTTGGCGGGGGGCGAACACCGGGGAGCTGTTTTTT.

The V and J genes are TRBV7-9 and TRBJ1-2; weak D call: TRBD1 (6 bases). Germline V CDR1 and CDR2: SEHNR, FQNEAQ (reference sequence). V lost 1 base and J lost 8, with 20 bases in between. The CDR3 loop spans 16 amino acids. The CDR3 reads CASSLDGAQGFAGYTF. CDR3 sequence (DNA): TGTGCCAGCAGCTTAGACGGGGCGCAGGGGTTTGCGGGCTACACCTTC.

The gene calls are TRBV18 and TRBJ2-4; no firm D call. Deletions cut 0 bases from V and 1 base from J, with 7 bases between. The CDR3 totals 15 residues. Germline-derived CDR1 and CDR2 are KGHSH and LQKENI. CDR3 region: CASSPPAEAKNIQYF. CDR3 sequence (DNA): TGTGCCAGCTCACCACCGGCGGAGGCCAAAAACATTCAGTACTTC.

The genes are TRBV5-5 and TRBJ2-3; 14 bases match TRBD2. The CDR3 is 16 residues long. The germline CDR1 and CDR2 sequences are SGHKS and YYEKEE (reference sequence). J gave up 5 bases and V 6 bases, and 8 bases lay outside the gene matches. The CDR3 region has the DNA TGTGCCAGCACCCCGGGACTAGCGGGAGTTAGAGATACGCAGTATTTT. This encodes CASTPGLAGVRDTQYF.

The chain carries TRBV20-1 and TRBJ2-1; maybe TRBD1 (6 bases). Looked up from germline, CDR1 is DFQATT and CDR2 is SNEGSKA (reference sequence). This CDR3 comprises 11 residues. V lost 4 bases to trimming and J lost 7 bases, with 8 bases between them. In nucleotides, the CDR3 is TGCAGTGCTAAGGGGGTAAATGAGCAGTTCTTC. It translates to CSAKGVNEQFF.

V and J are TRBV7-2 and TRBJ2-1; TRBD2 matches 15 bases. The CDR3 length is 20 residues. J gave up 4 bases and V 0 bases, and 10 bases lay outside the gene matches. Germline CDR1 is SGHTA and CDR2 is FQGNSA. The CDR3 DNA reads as TGTGCCAGCAGCTTAGCGCTGGGACTAGCGGGAGGTGCGGGGTACAATGAGCAGTTCTTC. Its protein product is CASSLALGLAGGAGYNEQFF.

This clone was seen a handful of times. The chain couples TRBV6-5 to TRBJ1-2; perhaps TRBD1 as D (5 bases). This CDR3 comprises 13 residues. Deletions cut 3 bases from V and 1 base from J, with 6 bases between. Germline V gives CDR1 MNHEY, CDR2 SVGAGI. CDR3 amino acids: CASSYDSNYGYTF. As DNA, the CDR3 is TGTGCCAGCAGTTATGACAGTAACTATGGCTACACCTTC.

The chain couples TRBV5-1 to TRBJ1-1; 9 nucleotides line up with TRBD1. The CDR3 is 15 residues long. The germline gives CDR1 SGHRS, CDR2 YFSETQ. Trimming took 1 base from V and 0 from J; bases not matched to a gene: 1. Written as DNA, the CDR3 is TGCGCCAGCAGCTTGACAGGGGGCATGAACACTGAAGCTTTCTTT. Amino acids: CASSLTGGMNTEAFF.